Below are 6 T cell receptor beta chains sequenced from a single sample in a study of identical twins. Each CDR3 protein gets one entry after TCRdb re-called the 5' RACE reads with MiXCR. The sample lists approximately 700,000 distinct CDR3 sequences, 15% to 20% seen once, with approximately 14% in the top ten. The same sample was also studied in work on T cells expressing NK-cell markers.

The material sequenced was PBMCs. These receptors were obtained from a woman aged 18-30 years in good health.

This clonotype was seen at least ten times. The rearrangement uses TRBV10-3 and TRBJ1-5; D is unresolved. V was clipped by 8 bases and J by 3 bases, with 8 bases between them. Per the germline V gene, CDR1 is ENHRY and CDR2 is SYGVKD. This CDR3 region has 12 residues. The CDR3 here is CAIGDLNQPQHF. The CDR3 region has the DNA TGTGCCATCGGGGATCTCAATCAGCCCCAGCATTTT.

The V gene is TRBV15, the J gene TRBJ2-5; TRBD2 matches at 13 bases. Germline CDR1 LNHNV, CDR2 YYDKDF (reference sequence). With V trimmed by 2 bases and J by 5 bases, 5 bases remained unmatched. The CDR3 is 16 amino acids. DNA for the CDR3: TGTGCCACCAGCAGACTAGGACTAGCGGGGGCGGAGACCCAGTACTTC. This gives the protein CATSRLGLAGAETQYF.

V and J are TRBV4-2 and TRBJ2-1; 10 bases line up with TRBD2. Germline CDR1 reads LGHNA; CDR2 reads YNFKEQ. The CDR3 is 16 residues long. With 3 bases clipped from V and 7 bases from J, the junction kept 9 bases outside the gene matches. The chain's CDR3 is CASSHESGGASNEQFF. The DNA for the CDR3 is TGTGCCAGCAGCCATGAAAGCGGGGGGGCCTCAAATGAGCAGTTCTTC.

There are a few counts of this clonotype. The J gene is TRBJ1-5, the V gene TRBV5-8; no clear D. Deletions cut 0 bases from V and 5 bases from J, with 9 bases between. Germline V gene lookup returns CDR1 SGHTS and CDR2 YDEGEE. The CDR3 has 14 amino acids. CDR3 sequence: CASSLVRSDQPQHF. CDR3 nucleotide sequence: TGTGCCAGCAGCTTGGTCCGTTCGGATCAGCCCCAGCATTTT.

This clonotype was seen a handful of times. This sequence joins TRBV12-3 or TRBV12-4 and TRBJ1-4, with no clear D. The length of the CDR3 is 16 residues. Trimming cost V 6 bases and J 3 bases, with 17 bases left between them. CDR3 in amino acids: CASSPRRMGSNEKLFF. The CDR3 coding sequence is TGTGCCAGCAGCCCACGACGGATGGGCTCTAATGAAAAACTGTTTTTT.

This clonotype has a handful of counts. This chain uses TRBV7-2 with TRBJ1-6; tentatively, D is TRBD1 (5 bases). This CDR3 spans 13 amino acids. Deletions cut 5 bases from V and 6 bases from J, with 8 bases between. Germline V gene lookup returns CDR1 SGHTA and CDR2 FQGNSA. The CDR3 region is CASSQGANSPLHF. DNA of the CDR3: TGTGCCAGCAGCCAAGGGGCTAATTCACCCCTCCACTTT.